The next 18 T cell receptor beta chains were all read from a single sample in a study of blood T cell repertoires in COVID-19. The repertoire was sequenced with immunoSEQ multiplex PCR; TCRdb's copy has only in-frame clones and lacks some. The data hold about 400,000 clones, with over 75% observed a single time. Specimen: PBMCs or T cells enriched from blood (not recorded which). The source is a woman in her thirties who had recovered from COVID-19.

The V call is TRBV29-1, the J call TRBJ1-1; D remains ambiguous. This CDR3 is 12 amino acids long. Germline V CDR1 and CDR2: SQVTM, ANQGSEA. Trimming took off 6 bases at V and 1 base at J, with 9 bases between the two ends. CDR3 nucleotide sequence: TGCAGCGTCGACTCAGAGAACACTGAAGCTTTCTTT. The encoded protein is CSVDSENTEAFF.

The chain joins TRBV10-3 to TRBJ2-7; a weak D match, TRBD1 (6 bases). With 6 bases removed from V and 5 bases from J, the gap between germline ends came to 17 bases. CDR1 is ENHRY, CDR2 SYGVKD, per germline. The CDR3 loop spans 14 amino acids. The CDR3 DNA is TGTGCCATCAGGGAAGGGGGAGAGGTCCACGAGCAGTACTTC. Translating gives CAIREGGEVHEQYF.

This clone was recorded only once. The rearrangement joins TRBV6-4 to TRBJ2-3; TRBD1 is a possible D gene (6 bases). Trimming stripped 4 bases from V and 1 base from J, with 9 bases between. CDR1 MRHNA and CDR2 SNTAGT come from the germline V gene. The CDR3 sequence is 14 residues long. The CDR3 region has the DNA TGTGCCAGCAGTGTCAAGGGGGGCACAGATACGCAGTATTTT. This gives the protein CASSVKGGTDTQYF.

The chain couples TRBV14 to TRBJ1-2; the match to TRBD1 covers 9 bases. This CDR3 has 16 residues. Germline values: CDR1 SGHDN, CDR2 FVKESK. J was trimmed by 5 bases and V by 0 bases; bases with no gene match: 7. This CDR3 is CASSQDLQGAQYGYTF. The CDR3 region has the DNA TGTGCCAGCAGCCAAGATCTACAGGGGGCGCAGTATGGCTACACCTTC.

J is TRBJ1-6 and V is TRBV19, with D perhaps TRBD1 (5 bases). Per the germline V gene, CDR1 is LNHDA and CDR2 is SQIVND (reference sequence). Trimming cost V 3 bases and J 7 bases, with 13 bases left between them. The CDR3 is made up of 15 amino acids. CDR3 DNA sequence: TGTGCCAGTAGTATTCAGGGCAGCTTGAATTCACCCCTCCACTTT. Its translation is CASSIQGSLNSPLHF. The variable domain in full, with the rest retrieved from reference TRBV19 and TRBJ1-6, is DGGITQSPKYLFRKEGQNVTLSCEQNLNHDAMYWYRQDPGQGLRLIYYSQIVNDFQKGDIAEGYSVSREKKESFPLTVTSAQKNPTAFYLCASSIQGSLNSPLHFGNGTRLTVT.

The chain couples TRBV7-2 to TRBJ2-7; D ambiguous. Between the trimmed V and J ends, which lost 1 base and 2 bases, there was a span of 9 bases. The V gene's germline CDR1 is SGHTA and CDR2 FQGNSA. The CDR3 runs 14 residues. For the CDR3, the DNA is TGTGCCAGCAGCTTAGTGGGCAGTGCCTACGAGCAGTACTTC. It codes for CASSLVGSAYEQYF.

The V gene is TRBV7-2, the J gene TRBJ2-1, with 8 bases lining up with TRBD2. V lost 1 base to trimming and J lost 9 bases; unmatched junction nucleotides: 2. Germline V gene sequence: CDR1 SGHTA, CDR2 FQGNSA. This CDR3 has 13 amino acids. This CDR3 is CASSLELAAEQFF. The CDR3 nucleotides read TGTGCCAGCAGCTTAGAACTAGCGGCTGAGCAGTTCTTC.

This rearrangement joins TRBV4-2 to TRBJ1-5; D call uncertain. This CDR3 region has 14 residues. Trimming took 0 bases from V and 5 from J, leaving 8 bases between them. Germline-derived CDR1 and CDR2 are LGHNA and YNFKEQ. The CDR3 region is CASSQDLVDQPQHF. The DNA of the CDR3 is TGTGCCAGCAGCCAAGATCTTGTCGATCAGCCCCAGCATTTT.

This rearrangement joins TRBV7-8 to TRBJ2-2, with D maybe TRBD2 (6 bases). Germline V gene sequence: CDR1 SGHVS, CDR2 FQNEAQ. CDR3 size: 17 residues. Between the trimmed V and J ends, which lost 2 bases and 1 base, there was a span of 14 bases. CDR3 sequence: CASSLFSGTQNTGELFF. CDR3 nucleotides: TGTGCCAGCAGCTTATTCAGTGGGACTCAGAACACCGGGGAGCTGTTTTTT.

This rearrangement joins TRBV6-5 to TRBJ1-5, with D uncertain. The CDR3 consists of 14 residues. V was pared by 7 bases and J by 0 bases, with 10 bases between. CDR1 is MNHEY and CDR2 is SVGAGI in the germline V gene. The CDR3 is CASIPTYSNQPQHF. CDR3 DNA sequence: TGTGCCAGCATTCCGACTTATAGCAATCAGCCCCAGCATTTT.

This chain joins TRBV11-2 and TRBJ2-1; TRBD2 matches 13 bases. The CDR3 is 18 amino acids. Looked up from germline, CDR1 is SGHAT and CDR2 is FQNNGV. J lost 2 bases, V lost 1 base, and 5 bases had no gene match. The CDR3 region has the DNA TGTGCCAGCAGCTTAGGGGGGACTAGCGGGGTCCCCTACAATGAGCAGTTCTTC. Translated, it gives CASSLGGTSGVPYNEQFF.

In its sample, this clone was seen once. The genes are TRBV27 and TRBJ2-1, with 11 bases lining up with TRBD2. Losses at the gene ends were 8 bases for V and 9 bases for J; bases not matched to a gene: 9. The germline V gene encodes CDR1 MNHEY and CDR2 SMNVEV (reference sequence). The CDR3 is 14 residues long. CDR3 residues: CASQLAGALGEQFF. The CDR3, as DNA: TGTGCCAGCCAACTAGCGGGGGCATTAGGTGAGCAGTTCTTC.

The gene calls are TRBV6-5 and TRBJ1-1; a possible D gene is TRBD1 (5 bases). Germline loops: CDR1 MNHEY, CDR2 SVGAGI. The CDR3 spans 15 residues. V was clipped by 5 bases and J by 1 base, with 14 bases between them. CDR3 in DNA: TGTGCCAGCAGTCGCCAAGGAAGGGGGAACACTGAAGCTTTCTTT. Its protein is CASSRQGRGNTEAFF.

This clone was seen a single time. V is TRBV30 and J is TRBJ1-1; no definite D call. Trimming left V 0 bases short and J 0 bases short, with 8 bases between. The CDR3 sequence is 14 residues long. The germline V gene has CDR1 GTSNPN and CDR2 SVGIG (reference sequence). In DNA, the CDR3 is TGTGCCTGGAGTGTAATGGAGATGAACACTGAAGCTTTCTTT. It codes for CAWSVMEMNTEAFF.

The J gene is TRBJ1-1, the V gene TRBV15; D not resolved. CDR1 and CDR2 (germline): LNHNV, YYDKDF (reference sequence). This CDR3 region has 13 residues. V was clipped by 0 bases and J by 5 bases, with 7 bases between them. The CDR3 DNA sequence: TGTGCCACCAGCAGAGATTTTGAGACTGAAGCTTTCTTT. Translating it yields CATSRDFETEAFF. Full variable domain (missing parts from reference TRBV15 and TRBJ1-1): DAMVIQNPRYQVTQFGKPVTLSCSQTLNHNVMYWYQQKSSQAPKLLFHYYDKDFNNEADTPDNFQSRRPNTSFCFLDIRSPGLGDTAMYLCATSRDFETEAFFGQGTRLTVV.

The chain links TRBV23-1 to TRBJ1-6; D uncertain. TRBV23-1 is filed as an ORF, its function uncertain. V was shortened by 0 bases and J by 8 bases, with 5 bases between the two germline ends. The CDR3 contains 13 residues. The CDR3 loop is CASSQSEDSPLHF. For the CDR3, the DNA is TGCGCCAGCAGTCAATCTGAGGATTCACCCCTCCACTTT.

The chain is built from TRBV29-1 and TRBJ2-3; D remains ambiguous. The CDR3 covers 12 residues. V was cut by 5 bases and J by 5 bases, with 11 bases left in between. The germline V gene has CDR1 SQVTM and CDR2 ANQGSEA. The chain's CDR3 is CSVRQTGDTQYF. Here the CDR3 DNA reads TGCAGCGTTAGGCAGACGGGAGATACGCAGTATTTT.

Concerning this clone itself: A junction boundary mismatches the germline segment, possibly from a read error. The genes are TRBV29-1 and TRBJ1-1, with D possibly being TRBD1 (6 bases). Germline loops: CDR1 SQVTM, CDR2 ANQGSEA. The CDR3 totals 13 residues. The CDR3 region has the DNA TGCAGCGCTGAACCGGGACACGGCACTGAAGCTTTCTTT. It specifies CSAEPGHGTEAFF.